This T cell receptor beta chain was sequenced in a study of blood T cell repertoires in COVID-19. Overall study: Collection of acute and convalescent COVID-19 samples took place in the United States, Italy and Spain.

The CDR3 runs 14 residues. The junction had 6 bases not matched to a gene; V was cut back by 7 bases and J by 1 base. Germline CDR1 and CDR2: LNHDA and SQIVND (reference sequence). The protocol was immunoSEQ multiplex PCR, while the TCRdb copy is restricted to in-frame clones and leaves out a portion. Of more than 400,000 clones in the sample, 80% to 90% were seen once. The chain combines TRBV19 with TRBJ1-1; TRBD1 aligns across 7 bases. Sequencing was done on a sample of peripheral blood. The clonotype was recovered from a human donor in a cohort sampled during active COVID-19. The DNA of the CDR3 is TGTGCCAGTATAGGGACAGAACAGAACACTGAAGCTTTCTTT. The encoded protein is CASIGTEQNTEAFF. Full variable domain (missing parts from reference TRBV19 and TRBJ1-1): DGGITQSPKYLFRKEGQNVTLSCEQNLNHDAMYWYRQDPGQGLRLIYYSQIVNDFQKGDIAEGYSVSREKKESFPLTVTSAQKNPTAFYLCASIGTEQNTEAFFGQGTRLTVV.